This TCR beta chain was profiled in a study of blood T cell repertoires in COVID-19. Per the germline V gene, CDR1 is SGHRS and CDR2 is YFSETQ. V shed 0 bases, J shed 4 bases, and the junction held 3 bases outside the gene matches. The CDR3 runs to 14 residues. How the authors handled the data: Estimates of nucleated cell counts were drawn from the amplification of reference gene primers. Data came from immunoSEQ multiplex PCR; TCRdb stores just in-frame clones and leaves some out. V and J calls and clone size follow that table, whereas D and trimming were derived from the DNA. The profile covers about 340,000 clones, with roughly 90% appearing a single time and under 8.5% taken by the ten largest.

The chain links TRBV5-1 to TRBJ2-7; TRBD2 agrees at 8 bases. Material: peripheral blood. This receptor was obtained from a woman aged 60-75 years with COVID-19, enrolled during active disease. CDR3 in DNA: TGCGCCAGCAGCTTGGGACTAGCGACTTACGAGCAGTACTTC. This sequence encodes CASSLGLATYEQYF.